These T cell receptor beta chains were read from a single sample in a study of cytomegalovirus exposure and HLA in healthy donors. Profiling relied on immunoSEQ multiplex PCR, and the TCRdb table lists in-frame clones only, not all of them. The sample has 150,000 to 200,000 clones; 81% are singletons. The source material was PBMCs. These receptors all come from a man aged 50 to 59 in good health and CMV-seropositive. Both conserved end residues are trimmed from each CDR3. Expanded clones get a size class; other rows say once, few or many, or leave the size out.

V: TRBV5-1
J: TRBJ1-1
size: NA
CDR3: ASSLSQGGTEAF

V: TRBV19
J: TRBJ2-7
size: NA
CDR3: ASRRTGSFYEQY

V: TRBV27
J: TRBJ1-6
size: NA
CDR3: ASIYKPREQIRSSPLH

V: TRBV10-1
J: TRBJ2-2
size: few
CDR3: ASSFSQNPNTGELF

V: TRBV6-6
J: TRBJ1-4
size: NA
CDR3: ATRKTGGDEKLF

V: TRBV2
J: TRBJ1-2
size: NA
CDR3: ASSDEGNYGYT

V: TRBV30
J: TRBJ2-7
size: NA
CDR3: AWSTGGGISYEQY

V: TRBV30
J: TRBJ2-5
size: NA
CDR3: AWSLGLGMGGFQETQY

V: TRBV4-1
J: TRBJ1-1
size: NA
CDR3: ASSQGKGQLRWTEAF

V: TRBV10-3
J: TRBJ2-3
size: NA
CDR3: AISGTGGEDTQY

V: TRBV29-1
J: TRBJ2-1
size: NA
CDR3: SVEDPLGSGRDFSYNEQF

V: TRBV7-2
J: TRBJ2-7
size: NA
CDR3: ASSRQGAGEQY

V: TRBV5-1
J: TRBJ1-1
size: NA
CDR3: ASSFPGQGKNTEAF

V: TRBV7-6
J: TRBJ2-7
size: NA
CDR3: ASSERKGLADSYEQY

V: TRBV19
J: TRBJ1-5
size: NA
CDR3: ASSTQVLQPQH

V: TRBV27
J: TRBJ2-2
size: few
CDR3: ASSLTLLAGANTGELF

V: TRBV30
J: TRBJ1-1
size: once
CDR3: AWSGVWTEAF

V: TRBV28
J: TRBJ2-7
size: NA
CDR3: ASSFVGGNSYEQY

V: TRBV7-9
J: TRBJ2-5
size: NA
CDR3: ASSLGQGMETQY

V: TRBV18
J: TRBJ1-3
size: NA
CDR3: ASSPPGNTIY

V: TRBV11-3
J: TRBJ2-2
size: NA
CDR3: ASSLDSSRDSYPTGELF

V: TRBV7-2
J: TRBJ2-1
size: NA
CDR3: ASSSPSGGSPYNEQF

V: TRBV5-4
J: TRBJ2-7
size: few
CDR3: ASSGGGTSYEQY

V: TRBV7-9
J: TRBJ2-1
size: few
CDR3: ASSLEPEDRLKGEQF

V: TRBV7-6
J: TRBJ1-5
size: NA
CDR3: ASSLAGDQPQH

V: TRBV5-1
J: TRBJ2-7
size: NA
CDR3: ASSLAPTGGSYEQY

V: TRBV7-6
J: TRBJ2-7
size: NA
CDR3: ASSFATGNYEQY

V: TRBV19
J: TRBJ1-2
size: NA
CDR3: ASSIVGTGARGYGYT

V: TRBV5-1
J: TRBJ2-3
size: NA
CDR3: ASSTAQRSDTQY

V: TRBV10-2
J: TRBJ1-2
size: NA
CDR3: ASSSVAGPTNYGYT

V: TRBV9
J: TRBJ2-7
size: once
CDR3: ASSVSGTGAYEQY

V: TRBV19
J: TRBJ2-7
size: NA
CDR3: ASSMGQAYEQY